This T cell receptor beta chain derives from a study of T cells in Graves' hyperthyroidism and ophthalmopathy. On the study more broadly: Blood from the periphery was taken at initial diagnosis, before any treatment.

Subjects with ophthalmopathy showed a Clinical Activity Score no lower than 3, a NOSPECS grade no lower than 4, and a duration shorter than 3 months. The authors took PBMCs from about 9.5 ml fresh peripheral blood. Template material for amplifying TCR beta CDR3 regions consisted of RNA transcripts. First-round RT-PCR with HTBI primers amplified the TCR CDR3 region. A single record per CDR3 protein comes from TCRdb applying MiXCR to the multiplex PCR reads. This sample carries about 600,000 distinct CDR3 sequences, approximately 14% of them seen once, and the ten largest clones take about 6.6%. This clonotype showed up many times. CDR3 size: 14 residues. V shed 4 bases and J 5 bases; nucleotides not matched to a gene: 4. Per germline, CDR1 SGHRS and CDR2 YFSETQ.

The source material was blood. This sequence joins TRBV5-1 and TRBJ2-7; 12 nucleotides agree with TRBD1. The sequence derives from a woman aged 18-29 years with Graves' ophthalmopathy. The CDR3 region has the DNA TGCGCCAGCAGCCCCGGGACAGGGGGCGACGAGCAGTACTTC. Amino acid sequence: CASSPGTGGDEQYF.